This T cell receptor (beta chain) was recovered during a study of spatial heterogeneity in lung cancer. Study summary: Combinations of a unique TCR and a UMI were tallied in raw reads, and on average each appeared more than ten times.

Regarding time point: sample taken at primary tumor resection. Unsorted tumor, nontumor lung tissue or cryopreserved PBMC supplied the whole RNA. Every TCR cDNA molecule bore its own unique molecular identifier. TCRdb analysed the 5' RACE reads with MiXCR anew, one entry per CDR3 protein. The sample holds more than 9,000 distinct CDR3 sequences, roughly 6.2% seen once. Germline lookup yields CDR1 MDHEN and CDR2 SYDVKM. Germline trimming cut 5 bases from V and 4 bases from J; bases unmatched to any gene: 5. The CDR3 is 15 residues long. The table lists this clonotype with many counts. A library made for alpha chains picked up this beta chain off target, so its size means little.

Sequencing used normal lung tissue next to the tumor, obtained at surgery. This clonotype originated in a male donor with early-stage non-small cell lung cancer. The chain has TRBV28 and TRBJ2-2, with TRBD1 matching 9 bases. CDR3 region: CASSGSGQGTGELFF. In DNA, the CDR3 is TGTGCCAGCAGTGGTTCGGGACAGGGCACCGGGGAGCTGTTTTTT.